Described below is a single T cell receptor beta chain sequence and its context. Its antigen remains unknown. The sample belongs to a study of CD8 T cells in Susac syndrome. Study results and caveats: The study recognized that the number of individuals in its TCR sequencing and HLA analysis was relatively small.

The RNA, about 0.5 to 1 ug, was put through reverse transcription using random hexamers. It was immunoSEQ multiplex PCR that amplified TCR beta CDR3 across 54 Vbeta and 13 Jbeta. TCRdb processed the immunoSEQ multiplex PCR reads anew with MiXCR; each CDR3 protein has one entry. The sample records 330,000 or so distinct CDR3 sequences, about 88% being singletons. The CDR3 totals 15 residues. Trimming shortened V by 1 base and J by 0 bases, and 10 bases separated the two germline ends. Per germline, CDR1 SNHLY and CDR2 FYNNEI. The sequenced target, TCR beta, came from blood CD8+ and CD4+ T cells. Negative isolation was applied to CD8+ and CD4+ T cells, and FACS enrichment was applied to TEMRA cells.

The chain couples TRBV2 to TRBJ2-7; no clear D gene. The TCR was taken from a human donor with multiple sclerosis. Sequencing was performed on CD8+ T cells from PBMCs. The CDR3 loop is CASSEDPLSSYEQYF. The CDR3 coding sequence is TGTGCCAGCAGTGAAGACCCACTGAGCTCCTACGAGCAGTACTTC.